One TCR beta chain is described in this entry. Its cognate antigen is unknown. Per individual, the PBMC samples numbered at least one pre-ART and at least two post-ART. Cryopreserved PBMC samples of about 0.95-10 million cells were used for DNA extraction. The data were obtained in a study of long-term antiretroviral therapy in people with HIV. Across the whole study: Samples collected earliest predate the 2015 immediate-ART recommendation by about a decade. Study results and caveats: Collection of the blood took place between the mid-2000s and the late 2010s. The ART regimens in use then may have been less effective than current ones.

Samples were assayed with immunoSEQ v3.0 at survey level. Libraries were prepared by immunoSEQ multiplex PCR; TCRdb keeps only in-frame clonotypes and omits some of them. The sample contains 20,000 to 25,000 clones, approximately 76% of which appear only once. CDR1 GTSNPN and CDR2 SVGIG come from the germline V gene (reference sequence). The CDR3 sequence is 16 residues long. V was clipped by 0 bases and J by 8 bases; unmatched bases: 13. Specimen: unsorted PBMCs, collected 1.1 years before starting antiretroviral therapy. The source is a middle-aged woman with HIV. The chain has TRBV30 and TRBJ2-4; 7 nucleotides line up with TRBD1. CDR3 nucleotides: TGTGCCTGGAGTGTACGAGACAGGGATCGTGAGCACATTCAGTACTTC. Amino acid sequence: CAWSVRDRDREHIQYF.